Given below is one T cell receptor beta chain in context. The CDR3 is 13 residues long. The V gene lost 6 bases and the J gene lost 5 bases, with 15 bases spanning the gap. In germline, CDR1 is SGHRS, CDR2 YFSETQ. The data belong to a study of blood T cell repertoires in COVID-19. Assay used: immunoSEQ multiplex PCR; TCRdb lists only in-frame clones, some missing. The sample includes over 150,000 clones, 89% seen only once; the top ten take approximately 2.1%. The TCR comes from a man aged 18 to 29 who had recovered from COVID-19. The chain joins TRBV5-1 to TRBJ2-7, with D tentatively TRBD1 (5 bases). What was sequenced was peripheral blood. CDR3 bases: TGCGCCAGCAAACAGGACCTATGGGACGAGCAGTACTTC. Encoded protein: CASKQDLWDEQYF.